These 17 T cell receptor beta chains were all obtained from the same sample, sequenced in a study of blood T cells in healthy people across ages. Using a J-beta primer mix together with a sample-barcoded 5' primer, a second PCR was run for roughly 7 to 12 cycles. TCRdb independently ran MiXCR on the 5' RACE reads; one entry per CDR3 protein. The sample records about 1.5 million distinct CDR3 sequences, 35% to 45% being singletons. The sample consisted of blood. The receptors stem from a woman between 18 and 30 years old in good health.

The chain is built from TRBV7-9 and TRBJ2-7; D may be TRBD1 or TRBD2 (5 bases each). Germline values: CDR1 SEHNR, CDR2 FQNEAQ (reference sequence). The germline V and J ends were trimmed by 5 bases and 11 bases, with 16 bases remaining between them. The CDR3 totals 12 residues. The chain's CDR3 is CASSAGTPHKYF. For the CDR3, the DNA is TGTGCCAGCAGCGCCGGGACGCCCCACAAGTACTTC.

This clonotype was found many times. This chain uses TRBV20-1 with TRBJ2-1; 8 bases align to TRBD2. With V trimmed by 6 bases and J by 7 bases, 11 bases remained unmatched. Germline V gene data show CDR1 as DFQATT and CDR2 as SNEGSKA (reference sequence). The CDR3 extends over 14 amino acids. In DNA form, the CDR3 reads TGCAGTGCCCCAGAGCAGCGGGGGCTTAATGAGCAGTTCTTC. This sequence encodes CSAPEQRGLNEQFF.

This clonotype has a handful of counts. The genes are TRBV18 and TRBJ1-2; D is perhaps TRBD1 (5 bases). Germline CDR1 is KGHSH and CDR2 is LQKENI. V lost 5 bases and J lost 6, with 7 bases in between. The CDR3 totals 11 residues. DNA of the CDR3: TGTGCCAGCTCATCACAGGATGGCTACACCTTC. Translation: CASSSQDGYTF. Combining the CDR3 with reference TRBV18 and TRBJ1-2 gives the whole variable domain NAGVMQNPRHLVRRRGQEARLRCSPMKGHSHVYWYRQLPEEGLKFMVYLQKENIIDESGMPKERFSAEFPKEGPSILRIQQVVRGDSAAYFCASSSQDGYTFGSGTRLTVV.

The chain joins TRBV6-2 or TRBV6-3 to TRBJ1-5, with D unclear. Germline V gene data show CDR1 as MNHEY and CDR2 as SVGEGT. Trimming removed 10 bases at V and 1 base at J, with 14 bases between. This CDR3 has 14 amino acids. As DNA, the CDR3 is TGTGCCACGGGCAGCCATTTCAGCAATCAGCCCCAGCATTTT. This sequence encodes CATGSHFSNQPQHF.

The V call is TRBV27, the J call TRBJ2-7, with 8 bases matching TRBD1. CDR3 length: 15 amino acids. CDR1 MNHEY and CDR2 SMNVEV come from the germline V gene (reference sequence). The ends lost 8 bases at V and 1 base at J; junction bases unmatched: 10. The DNA of the CDR3 is TGTGCCAGCGGAGACGGACAGGGAATTTCCTACGAGCAGTACTTC. Amino acids: CASGDGQGISYEQYF.

This chain joins TRBV20-1 and TRBJ2-7, with TRBD2 identical over 7 bases. The V gene end was trimmed by 5 bases and the J gene end by 0 bases; junction bases not matched to a gene: 10. Germline V gene sequence: CDR1 DFQATT, CDR2 SNEGSKA (reference sequence). CDR3 length: 15 amino acids. CDR3 sequence (DNA): TGCAGTGCTGGGGAGGGGAGGTTAAGCTCCTACGAGCAGTACTTC. Protein: CSAGEGRLSSYEQYF.

This clonotype appeared a few times. This chain's CDR3 is CASMLIAGGPQFF. CDR3 DNA sequence: TGTGCCAGCATGTTGATAGCGGGAGGGCCTCAGTTCTTC. The rearrangement links TRBV6-5 to TRBJ2-1; 11 bases are shared with TRBD2. Per germline, CDR1 MNHEY and CDR2 SVGAGI. Trimming cost V 7 bases and J 13 bases; bases outside gene matches: 9. CDR3 length equals 13 residues.

CDR3 in DNA: TGTGCCAGTAGTATTAATGGGGAAACCCAGTACTTC. This codes for CASSINGETQYF. The rearrangement joins TRBV19 to TRBJ2-5; D not certain. Germline V gene sequence: CDR1 LNHDA, CDR2 SQIVND (reference sequence). Trimming took 3 bases from V and 8 from J, leaving 10 bases between them. This CDR3 has 12 amino acids.

This clonotype was counted only a few times. This rearrangement joins TRBV4-3 to TRBJ2-5; D remains unclear. V shed 3 bases and J shed 0 bases, with 8 bases lying between them. CDR1 is LGHNA, CDR2 YSLEER, per germline. There are 14 residues in the CDR3. CDR3: CASSQFTYQETQYF. The DNA for the CDR3 is TGCGCCAGCAGCCAGTTTACGTACCAAGAGACCCAGTACTTC.

Regarding this clonotype: Given a much more abundant clone one base away, this may be a read error. The rearrangement links TRBV12-3 or TRBV12-4 to TRBJ1-2; D gene unclear. The length of the CDR3 is 15 residues. CDR3 residues: CASSLKGIGRYGCTF. Here the CDR3 DNA reads TGTGCCAGCAGTTTAAAGGGTATAGGACGCTATGGCTGCACCTTC.

The chain uses TRBV20-1 and TRBJ2-5; D not certain. CDR3 length: 13 amino acids. Germline V gene data show CDR1 as DFQATT and CDR2 as SNEGSKA (reference sequence). The V and J ends lost 3 bases and 1 base respectively, with 9 bases between them. CDR3 bases: TGCAGTGCTAGTTCCCACCTCCAAGAGACCCAGTACTTC. Translated: CSASSHLQETQYF.

The J gene is TRBJ1-2, the V gene TRBV30; possible D gene TRBD1, 5 bases. The CDR3 runs 12 residues. From germline, CDR1 is GTSNPN and CDR2 SVGIG (reference sequence). The V end was cut by 3 bases, the J end by 2 bases, with 7 bases between. Here the CDR3 reads CAWRTVNYGYTF. The CDR3 region has the DNA TGTGCCTGGAGGACAGTAAACTATGGCTACACCTTC.

This clonotype was observed a few times. The chain links TRBV20-1 to TRBJ1-1, with a possible D match to TRBD1 (6 bases). With 5 bases removed from V and 1 base from J, the gap between germline ends came to 8 bases. Germline V gene data show CDR1 as DFQATT and CDR2 as SNEGSKA (reference sequence). The CDR3 extends over 12 amino acids. CDR3 sequence (DNA): TGCAGTGCTCTACAGGGGAACACTGAAGCTTTCTTT. It encodes CSALQGNTEAFF.

This clonotype has only a few counts. In nucleotides, the CDR3 is TGTGCTAGTGGTTTGGGGGGACAGCTTGAAGCTTTCTTT. This gives the protein CASGLGGQLEAFF. The chain uses TRBV12-5 and TRBJ1-1, with 7 bases lining up with TRBD1. V lost 1 base to trimming and J lost 7 bases; unmatched junction nucleotides: 3. This CDR3 contains 13 residues. CDR1 is LGHNT, CDR2 FRNRAP, per germline. Together with reference TRBV12-5 and TRBJ1-1, the CDR3 gives the full variable domain: DARVTQTPRHKVTEMGQEVTMRCQPILGHNTVFWYRQTMMQGLELLAYFRNRAPLDDSGMPKDRFSAEMPDATLATLKIQPSEPRDSAVYFCASGLGGQLEAFFGQGTRLTVV.

This rearrangement joins TRBV12-3 or TRBV12-4 to TRBJ1-6; tentatively, D is TRBD1 (5 bases). V shed 3 bases and J shed 6 bases, with 6 bases lying between them. This CDR3 has 13 amino acids. CDR3 in amino acids: CASSLTVNSPLHF. CDR3 DNA: TGTGCCAGCAGTTTGACAGTTAATTCACCCCTCCACTTT.

This clonotype was seen only a few times. J is TRBJ2-7 and V is TRBV18; D not certain. Per germline, CDR1 KGHSH and CDR2 LQKENI. Trimming removed 6 bases at V and 7 bases at J, with 13 bases between. The CDR3 runs 12 residues. The CDR3 loop is CASSQDYNEQYF. In nucleotides, the CDR3 is TGTGCCAGCTCGCAAGATTACAATGAGCAGTACTTC.

This clonotype was recorded a few times. The chain employs TRBV5-1 and TRBJ2-1; 9 nucleotides align to TRBD2. Germline values: CDR1 SGHRS, CDR2 YFSETQ. This CDR3 is built from 16 residues. V shed 1 base and J 3 bases; nucleotides not matched to a gene: 5. The CDR3 DNA reads as TGCGCCAGCAGCTTGTTAGCGGGAGAAATCTACAATGAGCAGTTCTTC. Amino acid sequence: CASSLLAGEIYNEQFF. The variable domain in full, completed from reference TRBV5-1 and TRBJ2-1, reads KAGVTQTPRYLIKTRGQQVTLSCSPISGHRSVSWYQQTPGQGLQFLFEYFSETQRNKGNFPGRFSGRQFSNSRSEMNVSTLELGDSALYLCASSLLAGEIYNEQFFGPGTRLTVL.